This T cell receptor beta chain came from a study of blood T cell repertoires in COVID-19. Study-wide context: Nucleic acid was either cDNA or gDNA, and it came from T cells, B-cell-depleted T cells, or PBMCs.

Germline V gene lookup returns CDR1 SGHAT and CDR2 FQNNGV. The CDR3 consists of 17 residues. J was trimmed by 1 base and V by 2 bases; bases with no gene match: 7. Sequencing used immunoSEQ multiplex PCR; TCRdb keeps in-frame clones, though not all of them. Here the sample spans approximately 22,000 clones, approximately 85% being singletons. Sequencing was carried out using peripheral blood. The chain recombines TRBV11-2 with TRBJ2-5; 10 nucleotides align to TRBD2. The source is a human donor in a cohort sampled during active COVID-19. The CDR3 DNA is TGTGCCAGCAGCTTACGTGCCGGGACTAGCGTCCAAGAGACCCAGTACTTC. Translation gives CASSLRAGTSVQETQYF.